This record looks at one TCR beta chain sequence and its context. The target antigen is unknown. The data belong to a study of shared clonotypes between healthy human individuals. General study results and limits: When compared with the clonotypes that were shared by all four sorted-subset donors, the non-shared clonotypes turned out to have lower generation probabilities.

The donor population consisted of healthy HIV-negative adults with no recent acute infections or vaccinations. Using immunoSEQ multiplex PCR, the repertoire was profiled, and TCRdb retains in-frame clones only, with some absent. The sample lists some 500,000 clones; 90% to 97% were seen once. Trimming removed 6 bases at V and 4 bases at J, with 18 bases between. The CDR3 covers 15 residues. The germline CDR1 and CDR2 sequences are MNHEY and SVGAGI. Sample: naive CD4+ T cells sorted from blood. The subset: CD45RA+ positively selected. The receptor was derived from a woman in her twenties or thirties in good health. The chain recombines TRBV6-5 with TRBJ1-1, with D perhaps matching TRBD1 (5 bases). The CDR3 region is CASRGAGLEITEAFF. CDR3 nucleotides: TGTGCCAGCAGAGGGGCAGGGTTAGAGATCACTGAAGCTTTCTTT.